The source of this T cell receptor (beta chain) is a study of T cell changes during pregnancy in multiple sclerosis. CDR1 is MNHNS and CDR2 is SASEGT in the germline V gene. The V gene lost 3 bases and the J gene lost 3 bases, with 5 bases spanning the gap. This CDR3 region has 12 residues. Sequencing used immunoSEQ multiplex PCR; TCRdb keeps in-frame clones, though not all of them. The repertoire holds tens of thousands of clones, with about nine tenths as singletons. The chain couples TRBV6-1 to TRBJ1-1; no reliable D call. The sequencing used peripheral blood, collected after pregnancy. The TCR comes from a female donor in good health, enrolled as a control in a pregnancy study. The CDR3 region is CASSESYTEAFF. In DNA form, the CDR3 reads TGTGCCAGCAGTGAGTCGTACACTGAAGCTTTCTTT.